This record concerns one TCR beta chain sequence. The sample originates from a study of T cells in tumors after PD-1 blockade. Across the study: Prior checkpoint blockade, systemic immunosuppressant use, or anti-cancer therapy within 4 weeks excluded patients. Daily vismodegib 150 mg continued in a subset of anti-PD-1-treated patients.

Trimming cost V 9 bases and J 7 bases; bases outside gene matches: 12. In germline, CDR1 is MNHNY, CDR2 SVGAGI (reference sequence). The CDR3 has 14 amino acids. Sequenced by immunoSEQ multiplex PCR; TCRdb stores in-frame clones only, minus some. The sample includes just under 65,000 clones, under 80% seen only once; the top ten take 4% to 5%. The chain links TRBV6-6 to TRBJ2-7; 10 bases align to TRBD2. Here the sequenced sample was PBMCs, taken after anti-PD-1 treatment. This sequence originates from a human donor with basal cell carcinoma. The CDR3 here is CASTGTSVRGEQYF. CDR3 nucleotide sequence: TGTGCCAGTACAGGGACTAGCGTCCGTGGGGAGCAGTACTTC.